A selection of T cell receptor beta chains follows, all from one sample in a study of blood T cell repertoires in COVID-19. The protocol was immunoSEQ multiplex PCR, while the TCRdb copy is restricted to in-frame clones and leaves out a portion. Here the sample spans some 170,000 clones, approximately 80% being singletons. Material: peripheral blood. The receptors originated from a woman between 45 and 65 years old with active or convalescent COVID-19. Each CDR3 is given without its conserved first and last residue. A D gene is named only where the DNA matches it firmly.

V: TRBV2; J: TRBJ1-5; D: TRBD1; CDR3: ASRGTGGIISNQPQH
V: TRBV7-6; J: TRBJ1-1; D: NA; CDR3: ASSLRAGMNTEAF
V: TRBV3-1/TRBV3-2; J: TRBJ2-4; D: NA; CDR3: ASSQGSPRTAVAKNIQY
V: TRBV27; J: TRBJ2-7; D: TRBD2; CDR3: ASSPGTSVSYEQY
V: TRBV6-5; J: TRBJ1-2; D: NA; CDR3: ASSYSGVSSGGYT
V: TRBV4-3; J: TRBJ1-4; D: NA; CDR3: ASSQGFRKSGPEKLF
V: TRBV23-1; J: TRBJ2-2; D: NA; CDR3: ASIRQVLSGELF
V: TRBV29-1; J: TRBJ1-2; D: TRBD1; CDR3: SVEPGQSYGYT
V: TRBV6-6; J: TRBJ2-1; D: TRBD2; CDR3: ASSYSERGFEQF
V: TRBV30; J: TRBJ1-6; D: NA; CDR3: AWTSSYNSPLH
V: TRBV28; J: TRBJ1-6; D: NA; CDR3: ASSGGLSHLH
V: TRBV19; J: TRBJ2-7; D: NA; CDR3: ASSIDKGSYEQY
V: TRBV7-9; J: TRBJ1-2; D: NA; CDR3: ASSSKVGRDSNYGYT
V: TRBV5-1; J: TRBJ1-4; D: NA; CDR3: ASSEGDLHEKLF
V: TRBV20-1; J: TRBJ1-5; D: NA; CDR3: SASGQGNQPQH
V: TRBV11-3; J: TRBJ2-1; D: TRBD1; CDR3: ASSSRTGGFEQF
V: TRBV30; J: TRBJ1-6; D: TRBD1; CDR3: AWSLQGAYSPLH
V: TRBV30; J: TRBJ2-7; D: NA; CDR3: ASYPDGTYEQY